Below, one TCR beta chain is given with its context. Its cognate antigen has yet to be identified. Within one base of it there is no much larger clone, and no base qualities were kept. The source of the sample is a study of shared T cell receptors in the human thymus (dated by TCRdb to about 2021). Notes on the research overall: The study examined how self-reactive, shared T-cell receptor alpha chains are generated in the human thymus.

CDR1 and CDR2 are read off the germline V gene as SGHDT and YYEEEE. The germline ends are 16 bases apart after V is trimmed by 5 bases and J by 4 bases. The CDR3 sequence holds 14 residues, the cysteine and phenylalanine included. This entry keeps only the CDR3 DNA: 42 bases, framed from base 1. The library was made by the immunoSEQ multiplex PCR assay. This is the immuneACCESS table as TCRdb keeps it, with only in-frame sequences that have V and J called. A part of the clones is gone; compared with another copy, unresolved V genes explain less than half, and the rest is unexplained. In this sample the table shows hundreds of thousands of clones, 70% to 90% of which occur a single time. The top ten constitute roughly 0.01% of the sample. The data were also submitted as part of a second study, on human thymus T cells. In that second paper, the authors write: Donors were immunologically healthy infants undergoing open corrective cardiac surgery for congenital heart defects in Finland. Thymus tissue was collected as surgical resects that were removed during corrective cardiac surgery. Usage of V and J gene segments appeared to be biased in both the thymic and the peripheral blood repertoires. According to the related research, thymic TCR repertoires were highly overlapping among unrelated individuals. The study characterized TCR alpha and beta repertoires from under ten infant thymus samples and a few related peripheral blood samples. Donor ages ranged from about 7 to 250 days, and the cohort comprised 5 to 7 male and two female infants. After being mechanically released from the tissue, thymocytes were kept at -70 degrees C in pellets of about 8.5-32 million cells. A QIAsymphony instrument was used to extract genomic DNA from frozen cell pellets. TCRB and TCRAD loci were amplified from a standardized quantity of quality-controlled genomic DNA using the immunoSEQ multiplex PCR assay. The V(D)J region was spanned by amplicons of a length sufficient to cover the CDR3 and to identify V and J genes. The amplicons were sequenced on an Illumina platform via the commercial immunoSEQ service. Primer bias and sequencing errors were corrected as previously described, and TCRAD and TCRB were defined on the basis of the IMGT database. Repertoires were analysed with immunoSEQ Analyzer 3.0 and VDJTools, covering basic statistics, V/J segment usage, diversity estimates, rarefaction and pairwise overlap. To estimate diversity, the Chao1, ChaoE, Efron-Thisted, Shannon and inverse Simpson indices were applied, and diversity was also estimated on datasets down-sampled to the smallest sample. Repertoire overlap was assessed by strict matching of CDR3 nucleotide sequence, V gene and J gene, and clustering was done by Jaccard-based multidimensional scaling. On average, around 810,000 unique TCRB clonotypes were obtained from thymus samples, compared with about 84,000 from blood samples.

This receptor was identified in a girl under two years old with a congenital heart defect. Donor details come from another sample of the same person, matched by shared clones. Specimen: thymocytes. The chain joins TRBV5-6 to TRBJ2-7; the D gene is possibly TRBD1, with 6 bases matching. The CDR3 reads as follows: CASRGHEESYEQYF. At the DNA level, the sequence is TGTGCCAGCAGGGGACACGAAGAATCATACGAGCAGTACTTC.